Listed below are T cell receptor beta chains from one sample, sequenced in a study of T cells in Graves' hyperthyroidism and ophthalmopathy. TCRdb re-derived calls from the multiplex PCR reads in MiXCR, one entry per CDR3 protein. The sample includes around 700,000 distinct CDR3 sequences, 18% of them seen just once. Input material: blood. All receptors come from a woman aged 45-65 years with Graves' hyperthyroidism that later progressed to Graves' ophthalmopathy. CDR3s include the opening cysteine and the closing phenylalanine or tryptophan. Fields, in order: J gene, D gene, V gene, clone size, CDR3 protein, CDR3 DNA. A D gene is named only where the DNA matches it firmly. The size field is filled for only some rows; it gives once, few, many or a size class.

TRBJ1-4 | . | TRBV2 | few | CASRWTADEKLFF | TGTGCTAGCCGGTGGACAGCCGACGAAAAACTGTTTTTT
TRBJ2-1 | TRBD1 | TRBV5-4 | few | CASSPGQGPINEQFF | TGTGCCAGCAGTCCGGGACAGGGGCCAATCAATGAGCAGTTCTTC
TRBJ2-3 | TRBD2 | TRBV27 | many | CASSLGLAGGDTQYF | TGCGCCAGCAGCTTGGGCCTAGCGGGGGGAGATACGCAGTATTTT
TRBJ2-7 | TRBD1 | TRBV29-1 | . | CSAIWDSPYEQYF | TGCAGCGCAATTTGGGACAGCCCCTACGAGCAGTACTTC
TRBJ2-1 | . | TRBV11-3 | many | CASSQSVHNEQFF | TGTGCCAGCAGCCAAAGTGTCCACAATGAGCAGTTCTTC
TRBJ1-2 | TRBD1 | TRBV27 | many | CASSGTGGLYGYTF | TGTGCCAGCAGCGGGACAGGGGGACTCTATGGCTACACCTTC
TRBJ2-7 | . | TRBV20-1 | many | CSAPSVYEQYF | TGCAGTGCGCCCAGCGTCTACGAGCAGTACTTC
TRBJ2-3 | . | TRBV4-2 | . | CASSQAPRRGFEDTQYF | TGTGCCAGCAGCCAAGCCCCCCGACGGGGGTTCGAAGATACGCAGTATTTT
TRBJ2-5 | . | TRBV18 | many | CASSPPIGIETQYF | TGTGCCAGCTCACCACCGATAGGGATCGAGACCCAGTACTTC
TRBJ1-5 | . | TRBV3-1 | few | CASSQEGGSPKPQHF | TGTGCCAGCAGCCAAGAGGGGGGGTCACCAAAGCCCCAGCATTTT
TRBJ2-7 | . | TRBV12-3/TRBV12-4 | . | CASSSYRDGASEQYF | TGTGCCAGCAGTTCCTACCGGGACGGGGCGAGCGAGCAGTACTTC
TRBJ2-5 | TRBD2 | TRBV20-1 | . | CSARETSGETQYF | TGCAGTGCTAGAGAAACTAGCGGAGAGACCCAGTACTTC
TRBJ2-7 | . | TRBV18 | few | CASSPYSRDSYEQYF | TGTGCCAGCTCACCTTACAGCAGGGACTCCTACGAGCAGTACTTC
TRBJ2-2 | TRBD2 | TRBV15 | . | CATSKRQGGGGQNTGELFF | TGTGCCACCAGCAAACGCCAGGGTGGCGGGGGGCAGAACACCGGGGAGCTGTTTTTT
TRBJ1-2 | TRBD1 | TRBV7-2 | few | CASSLTGVGLGGYTF | TGTGCCAGCAGCTTGACAGGGGTCGGGTTAGGTGGCTACACCTTC
TRBJ2-7 | . | TRBV10-3 | few | CAITGGDSTHEQYF | TGTGCCATCACCGGGGGGGACAGCACCCACGAGCAGTACTTC
TRBJ2-7 | TRBD1 | TRBV15 | . | CATSRWIQGAPYEQYF | TGTGCCACCAGCAGATGGATCCAGGGGGCGCCTTACGAGCAGTACTTC
TRBJ1-2 | . | TRBV6-6 | . | CASSYSRDYGYTF | TGTGCCAGCAGTTACTCCCGGGACTATGGCTACACCTTC
TRBJ1-2 | TRBD1 | TRBV2 | few | CASRVDRSGWGGYTF | TGTGCCAGCAGAGTGGACAGGTCGGGTTGGGGTGGCTACACCTTC
TRBJ2-3 | . | TRBV11-2 | many | CASNPSVRIDTQYF | TGTGCCAGCAACCCGTCTGTGAGAATCGATACGCAGTATTTT
TRBJ2-5 | . | TRBV7-8 | . | CASSLPPQETQYF | TGTGCCAGCAGCTTACCCCCCCAAGAGACCCAGTACTTC
TRBJ1-6 | TRBD1 | TRBV12-3/TRBV12-4 | few | CASSPGQFQLPLHF | TGTGCCAGCAGCCCGGGACAGTTCCAATTGCCCCTCCACTTT
TRBJ1-1 | . | TRBV6-9 | . | CASSSRSTEAFF | TGTGCCAGCAGTTCCAGGAGCACTGAAGCTTTCTTT
TRBJ2-7 | TRBD1 | TRBV5-1 | many | CASSLAGTGFSYEQYF | TGCGCCAGCAGCTTGGCGGGGACAGGGTTCTCCTACGAGCAGTACTTC
TRBJ2-1 | TRBD1 | TRBV11-2 | once | CASSDRENHNEQFF | TGTGCCAGCAGCGACAGGGAGAACCACAATGAGCAGTTCTTC
TRBJ2-3 | TRBD2 | TRBV5-6 | few | CASSARTGLLTDTQYF | TGTGCCAGCAGCGCAAGAACGGGACTACTCACAGATACGCAGTATTTT
TRBJ2-7 | TRBD1 | TRBV10-2 | . | CASSDQGVGEQYF | TGCGCCAGCAGTGACCAGGGGGTAGGCGAGCAGTACTTC
TRBJ1-6 | TRBD1 | TRBV15 | . | CATSRGTGVVSPLHF | TGTGCCACCAGCAGAGGGACAGGGGTCGTTTCACCCCTCCACTTT
TRBJ1-1 | TRBD1 | TRBV27 | few | CASSKRTGGDTEAFF | TGTGCCAGCAGCAAAAGGACAGGGGGTGACACTGAAGCTTTCTTT
TRBJ1-5 | . | TRBV19 | few | CASAGDGNQPQHF | TGTGCCAGTGCAGGGGATGGCAATCAGCCCCAGCATTTT
TRBJ2-1 | . | TRBV6-1 | . | CASRLLAGPTNNEQFF | TGTGCCAGCAGGTTGCTGGCGGGGCCCACTAACAATGAGCAGTTCTTC
TRBJ1-2 | . | TRBV7-9 | few | CASRRPLGTSRLDYGYTF | TGTGCCAGCAGGCGTCCTTTGGGGACGTCGCGCCTGGACTATGGCTACACCTTC
TRBJ1-2 | . | TRBV4-1 | . | CASSQDIARDYGYTF | TGCGCCAGCAGCCAAGATATTGCGAGGGACTATGGCTACACCTTC
TRBJ1-6 | . | TRBV5-1 | many | CASSLTNNSPLHF | TGCGCCAGCAGCTTGACTAATAATTCACCCCTCCACTTT
TRBJ1-5 | TRBD1 | TRBV20-1 | . | CSAHDRGTQPQHF | TGCAGTGCTCACGACAGGGGGACTCAGCCCCAGCATTTT
TRBJ1-2 | . | TRBV30 | many | CAWSSGGPSGYTF | TGTGCCTGGAGTTCCGGGGGTCCGTCGGGCTACACCTTC
TRBJ2-1 | . | TRBV25-1 | . | CASSEGERRRYNEQFF | TGTGCCAGCAGCGAGGGAGAAAGACGAAGGTACAATGAGCAGTTCTTC
TRBJ1-5 | TRBD1 | TRBV12-3/TRBV12-4 | many | CASSLGQFNQPQHF | TGTGCCAGCAGCCTGGGACAGTTCAATCAGCCCCAGCATTTT
TRBJ1-1 | . | TRBV11-2 | many | CASSLDRVSGTNTEAFF | TGTGCCAGCAGCTTAGATAGGGTTTCCGGGACGAACACTGAAGCTTTCTTT
TRBJ2-3 | . | TRBV6-1 | . | CASSEGAGSTDTQYF | TGTGCCAGCAGTGAAGGGGCAGGGAGTACAGATACGCAGTATTTT
TRBJ2-3 | TRBD1 | TRBV9 | few | CASSGPHLGGVNTQYF | TGTGCCAGCAGCGGACCTCACTTAGGGGGCGTAAATACGCAGTATTTT
TRBJ1-1 | TRBD1 | TRBV7-9 | many | CASSLPPDRPNTEAFF | TGTGCCAGCAGCTTACCACCGGACAGGCCGAACACTGAAGCTTTCTTT
TRBJ1-2 | . | TRBV29-1 | . | CSVLPGPRSSYYGYTF | TGCAGCGTTCTCCCGGGACCTCGTTCTTCCTACTATGGCTACACCTTC
TRBJ2-3 | . | TRBV3-1 | many | CASSQDQHTANTQYF | TGTGCCAGCAGCCAAGATCAACATACGGCAAATACGCAGTATTTT
TRBJ1-2 | . | TRBV7-2 | many | CASSLAGTYYGYTF | TGTGCCAGCAGCTTAGCTGGGACCTACTATGGCTACACCTTC
TRBJ1-5 | . | TRBV30 | . | CAWSSGLDQPQHF | TGTGCCTGGAGTTCAGGATTAGATCAGCCCCAGCATTTT
TRBJ2-2 | . | TRBV7-8 | many | CASSLESARNTGELFF | TGTGCCAGCAGCTTAGAATCGGCCAGGAACACCGGGGAGCTGTTTTTT
TRBJ2-5 | . | TRBV9 | many | CASSVGGQETQYF | TGTGCCAGCAGTGTTGGCGGCCAAGAGACCCAGTACTTC
TRBJ1-2 | . | TRBV20-1 | . | CSARVQSNYGYTF | TGCAGTGCTAGGGTGCAATCAAACTATGGCTACACCTTC
TRBJ1-6 | . | TRBV11-1 | many | CASSFPGRNSPLHF | TGTGCCAGCAGCTTCCCGGGCAGGAATTCACCCCTCCACTTT
TRBJ1-1 | . | TRBV30 | many | CAWSPRAGRGTEAFF | TGTGCCTGGAGTCCCCGTGCAGGCAGGGGCACTGAAGCTTTCTTT
TRBJ2-2 | TRBD2 | TRBV20-1 | . | CSARAASGTMNTGELFF | TGCAGTGCTAGAGCTGCTAGCGGAACTATGAACACCGGGGAGCTGTTTTTT
TRBJ2-1 | . | TRBV20-1 | . | CSANGILDEQFF | TGCAGTGCTAATGGGATCTTGGACGAGCAGTTCTTC
TRBJ1-5 | . | TRBV15 | . | CATSARQFNQPQHF | TGTGCCACCAGCGCCCGACAGTTCAATCAGCCCCAGCATTTT
TRBJ2-5 | TRBD1 | TRBV29-1 | . | CSVTQGAPGETQYF | TGCAGCGTAACACAGGGGGCGCCAGGAGAGACCCAGTACTTC